The 27 T cell receptor beta chains below come from one sample, sequenced in a study of T cell repertoires in cytomegalovirus infection. No antigen has been identified for these receptors. TCRdb ran MiXCR on the reads and lists one entry per CDR3 protein. The sample has roughly 920,000 distinct CDR3 sequences, approximately 32% seen once. The sequences come from cultured CD8+ T cells from PBMCs, collected from culture after CMV antigen stimulation. The origin of the receptors is a human donor in good health (CMV status not recorded). Some clones in this sample may be carry-over from other donors' samples.

The chain has TRBV13 and TRBJ1-5; 8 nucleotides match TRBD1. The CDR3 has 15 amino acids. Per germline, CDR1 PRHDT and CDR2 FYEKMQ (reference sequence). V shed 6 bases and J 5 bases; nucleotides not matched to a gene: 9. The CDR3 region is CASSHTQTGDQPQHF. CDR3 nucleotide sequence: TGTGCCAGCAGTCATACGCAGACAGGGGATCAGCCCCAGCATTTT.

The rearrangement links TRBV7-6 to TRBJ1-2, with D unclear. V dropped 2 bases and J dropped 2 bases, with 12 bases sitting between them. Germline V gene data show CDR1 as SGHVS and CDR2 as FNYEAQ. The CDR3 is made up of 15 amino acids. The CDR3 nucleotides read TGTGCCAGCAGCTTAAACGTGGCGGAGAACTATGGCTACACCTTC. Translated, it gives CASSLNVAENYGYTF.

The sample holds many counts of this clonotype. V and J are TRBV7-8 and TRBJ2-2, with TRBD2 identical over 8 bases. This CDR3 has 15 residues. Germline lookup yields CDR1 SGHVS and CDR2 FQNEAQ. Trimming at V came to 6 bases and at J to 0 bases, leaving 3 bases not matched to a gene. Here the CDR3 DNA reads TGTGCCAGCAGTTCGCGGGGGGCGAACACCGGGGAGCTGTTTTTT. It yields the protein CASSSRGANTGELFF.

This clonotype showed up just a few times. The rearrangement links TRBV5-6 to TRBJ2-7; 7 positions agree with TRBD1. The CDR3 runs 17 residues. CDR1 is SGHDT, CDR2 YYEEEE, per germline. Germline trimming cut 3 bases from V and 3 bases from J; bases unmatched to any gene: 15. The CDR3 spells CASSSRYRDSLYYEQYV. CDR3 nucleotide sequence: TGTGCCAGCAGCTCCCGTTATCGGGACAGTCTGTACTACGAGCAGTACGTC.

The chain combines TRBV4-2 with TRBJ2-7; 8 nucleotides agree with TRBD1. In germline, CDR1 is LGHNA, CDR2 YNFKEQ. V shed 2 bases and J 3 bases; nucleotides not matched to a gene: 12. The CDR3 has 17 amino acids. The CDR3 sequence is CASSQKLPGQVIYEQYF. CDR3 bases: TGTGCCAGCAGCCAAAAGTTACCGGGACAGGTGATCTACGAGCAGTACTTC.

The chain joins TRBV12-3 or TRBV12-4 to TRBJ2-2; D might be TRBD1 (6 bases). CDR3 size: 14 residues. The V end lost 10 bases, the J end lost 6 bases, and 18 bases lay between the germline ends. The CDR3 region is CATPSAQGSGELFF. The CDR3 nucleotides read TGTGCCACCCCCTCAGCACAGGGTTCCGGGGAGCTGTTTTTT.

This clonotype appeared a few times. The rearrangement uses TRBV6-1 and TRBJ2-2; 11 bases fit TRBD2. V was clipped by 2 bases and J by 1 base; unmatched bases: 9. CDR1 is MNHNS and CDR2 is SASEGT in the germline V gene. CDR3 length: 19 amino acids. The CDR3 protein is CASSELAGGWYLNTGELFF. The CDR3 DNA follows: TGTGCCAGCAGTGAATTAGCGGGGGGGTGGTACTTGAACACCGGGGAGCTGTTTTTT.

The chain recombines TRBV7-8 with TRBJ2-7; 13 bases line up with TRBD2. Germline CDR1 SGHVS, CDR2 FQNEAQ. Germline trimming cut 5 bases from V and 0 bases from J; bases unmatched to any gene: 13. The CDR3 is 19 residues long. The CDR3 region is CASSPPGTSGEDFSYEQYV. The CDR3 bases are TGTGCCAGCAGCCCCCCAGGGACTAGCGGGGAGGACTTCTCCTACGAGCAGTACGTC.

This clonotype was seen ten or more times. The J gene is TRBJ2-7, the V gene TRBV7-2; the D is unclear. CDR3 length: 14 residues. Germline CDR1 is SGHTA and CDR2 is FQGNSA. V was cut by 3 bases and J by 3 bases, with 12 bases left in between. The CDR3 reads CASSLGHAIYEQYF. Written as DNA, the CDR3 is TGTGCCAGCAGCTTGGGCCACGCAATCTACGAGCAGTACTTC.

Remarks on this clonotype: One end of the junction varies from germline; a read error may be responsible. This sequence joins TRBV7-9 and TRBJ1-1, with D possibly TRBD1 on 5 matching bases. The CDR3 is 15 residues long. Germline V gene sequence: CDR1 SEHNR, CDR2 FQNEAQ (reference sequence). The CDR3 region is CTSSLGARMNTEAFF. CDR3 DNA: TGTACCAGCAGCTTAGGGGCCAGGATGAACACTGAAGCTTTCTTT.

The chain employs TRBV11-2 and TRBJ2-2; no firm D call. V lost 2 bases and J lost 3, with 10 bases in between. CDR1 and CDR2 (germline): SGHAT, FQNNGV. The CDR3 loop spans 15 amino acids. CDR3 in amino acids: CASSLTYSHTGELFF. In DNA form, the CDR3 reads TGTGCCAGCAGCTTAACGTACAGCCACACCGGGGAGCTGTTTTTT.

This clonotype has a single count. The chain combines TRBV6-2 or TRBV6-3 with TRBJ2-5; D uncertain. The CDR3 consists of 17 residues. Looked up from germline, CDR1 is MNHEY and CDR2 is SVGEGT. V lost 2 bases, J lost 5 bases, and 21 bases lay in between. The CDR3, as DNA: TGTGCCAGCAGTTACGATCGAGCAACCGTCCGAGTCGAGACCCAGTACTTC. Translating it yields CASSYDRATVRVETQYF.

CDR3 amino acids: CASSDGGYYNSPLHF. The CDR3 region has the DNA TGTGCCAGCAGTGATGGGGGTTACTATAATTCACCCCTCCACTTT. This chain uses TRBV25-1 with TRBJ1-6; tentatively, D is TRBD1 (5 bases). Trimming removed 3 bases at V and 3 bases at J, with 9 bases between. The CDR3 runs 15 residues. Germline V CDR1 and CDR2: MGHDK, SYGVNS.

This clonotype has a handful of counts. This rearrangement joins TRBV2 to TRBJ1-1; TRBD1 is a possible D gene (5 bases). The V end lost 6 bases, the J end lost 0 bases, and 11 bases lay between the germline ends. The CDR3 sequence is 14 residues long. Looked up from germline, CDR1 is SNHLY and CDR2 is FYNNEI. The CDR3 DNA reads as TGTGCCAGCAGCGTGGGGGAAATGAACACTGAAGCTTTCTTT. This gives the protein CASSVGEMNTEAFF.

As for this clonotype: At one end, the junction sequence differs from germline, possibly due to a read error. CDR3 in amino acids: CANSGPGRGGPYEQYF. The CDR3 DNA reads as TGTGCCAACAGTGGCCCGGGCAGGGGGGGTCCCTACGAGCAGTACTTC. The chain combines TRBV6-1 with TRBJ2-7, with D perhaps TRBD1 or TRBD2 (7 bases each). The CDR3 spans 16 residues. Looked up from germline, CDR1 is MNHNS and CDR2 is SASEGT.

This clonotype has just a few counts. The chain couples TRBV6-2 or TRBV6-3 to TRBJ2-7; D is possibly TRBD2 (6 bases). The germline V gene has CDR1 MNHEY and CDR2 SVGEGT. V was cut by 7 bases and J by 2 bases, with 15 bases left in between. This CDR3 region has 14 residues. The DNA of the CDR3 is TGTGCCAGCACCCAATGGGGGGTCCCCTACGAGCAGTACGTC. Protein: CASTQWGVPYEQYV.

The sample holds a few counts of this clonotype. V and J are TRBV7-9 and TRBJ2-1, with 10 bases matching TRBD2. Germline assignment: CDR1 SEHNR and CDR2 FQNEAQ (reference sequence). This CDR3 comprises 17 residues. V was pared by 6 bases and J by 3 bases, with 11 bases of the junction left unmatched. CDR3 in DNA: TGTGCCAGCAGTCATTACAGCGGGGGGGCCATCTACAATGAGCAGTTCTTC. It codes for CASSHYSGGAIYNEQFF.

The chain employs TRBV6-5 and TRBJ1-6, with D possibly being TRBD1 (6 bases). Per the germline V gene, CDR1 is MNHEY and CDR2 is SVGAGI. The CDR3 covers 14 residues. V was trimmed by 2 bases and J by 7 bases, leaving 9 bases between them. The CDR3 nucleotides are TGTGCCAGCAGTTACCCGCAGGGGAATTCACCCCTCCACTTT. Protein product: CASSYPQGNSPLHF.

This chain uses TRBV10-3 with TRBJ2-3; TRBD2 aligns across 7 bases. The CDR3 has 15 amino acids. V lost 8 bases to trimming and J lost 0 bases; unmatched junction nucleotides: 8. Germline V gives CDR1 ENHRY, CDR2 SYGVKD. The CDR3 loop reads CAIGGGDRSTDTQYF. CDR3 bases: TGTGCCATCGGGGGAGGGGACCGAAGCACAGATACGCAGTATTTT.

V gene TRBV9 combines with J gene TRBJ1-1; no reliable D call. CDR1 is SGDLS, CDR2 YYNGEE, per germline. V lost 0 bases and J lost 5, with 11 bases in between. The CDR3 sequence is 14 residues long. This chain's CDR3 is CASSVEGGGTEAFF. As DNA, the CDR3 is TGTGCCAGCAGCGTAGAGGGTGGTGGGACTGAAGCTTTCTTT.

The V gene is TRBV9, the J gene TRBJ1-2, with unresolved D. V was trimmed by 1 base and J by 1 base, leaving 11 bases between them. CDR3 length equals 15 residues. Germline V CDR1 and CDR2: SGDLS, YYNGEE. CDR3 DNA sequence: TGTGCCAGCAGCGTAAAATCCGGAGATAACTATGGCTACACCTTC. It yields the protein CASSVKSGDNYGYTF.

The J gene is TRBJ1-5, the V gene TRBV24-1; D is uncertain. The CDR3 is 14 residues long. Per the germline V gene, CDR1 is KGHDR and CDR2 is SFDVKD. V was clipped by 4 bases and J by 0 bases, with 6 bases between them. The chain's CDR3 is CATSDSLSNQPQHF. In nucleotides, the CDR3 is TGTGCCACCAGTGACTCACTTAGCAATCAGCCCCAGCATTTT.

In this sample, this clonotype turned up many times. The V and J genes are TRBV7-9 and TRBJ2-1; D gene unclear. The V end lost 0 bases, the J end lost 3 bases, and 12 bases lay between the germline ends. The V gene's germline CDR1 is SEHNR and CDR2 FQNEAQ (reference sequence). There are 16 residues in the CDR3. The CDR3 reads CASSLARQAFYNEQFF. The CDR3 DNA follows: TGTGCCAGCAGCTTAGCCAGGCAGGCCTTCTACAATGAGCAGTTCTTC.

The chain couples TRBV27 to TRBJ2-3; no clear D gene. The V end was cut by 7 bases, the J end by 5 bases, with 7 bases between. This CDR3 has 11 amino acids. Germline V gives CDR1 MNHEY, CDR2 SMNVEV (reference sequence). The CDR3 sequence: CASTNIDTQYF. CDR3 sequence (DNA): TGTGCCAGCACCAACATAGATACGCAGTATTTT.

The genes are TRBV4-1 and TRBJ2-3; D call uncertain. Germline assignment: CDR1 MGHRA and CDR2 YSYEKL. Trimming took 5 bases from V and 4 from J, leaving 16 bases between them. This CDR3 region has 15 residues. This chain's CDR3 is CASSRDEVVADTQYF. In DNA, the CDR3 is TGCGCCAGCAGCAGAGATGAAGTAGTCGCAGATACGCAGTATTTT.

This rearrangement joins TRBV2 to TRBJ1-1; D is perhaps TRBD1 (6 bases). The CDR3 loop spans 14 amino acids. Trimming cost V 7 bases and J 2 bases, with 14 bases left between them. Per germline, CDR1 SNHLY and CDR2 FYNNEI. Here the CDR3 reads CASTWEGVNTEAFF. DNA of the CDR3: TGTGCCAGCACTTGGGAGGGGGTAAACACTGAAGCTTTCTTT.

The chain employs TRBV6-2 or TRBV6-3 and TRBJ2-7, with 8 nucleotides matching TRBD1. J gave up 3 bases and V 7 bases, and 8 bases lay outside the gene matches. Germline lookup yields CDR1 MNHEY and CDR2 SVGEGT. This CDR3 is 14 amino acids long. The CDR3 reads CASTPGQANYEQYV. In DNA, the CDR3 is TGTGCCAGCACCCCGGGACAGGCGAACTACGAGCAGTACGTC.